Shown below are 23 T cell receptor beta chains from a single sample sequenced in a study of blood T cell repertoires in COVID-19. Data came from immunoSEQ multiplex PCR; TCRdb stores just in-frame clones and leaves some out. The sample shows about 480,000 clones, around 88% of them seen only once. Sequencing input: peripheral blood. These receptor sequences come from a woman between 50 and 59 years old with COVID-19, enrolled during active disease.

The genes are TRBV4-1 and TRBJ1-1; D unclear. The V gene's germline CDR1 is MGHRA and CDR2 YSYEKL. This CDR3 is built from 14 residues. Trimming pared 0 bases from V and 1 base from J, leaving 6 bases between. The CDR3 here is CASSQEWANTEAFF. CDR3 sequence (DNA): TGCGCCAGCAGCCAAGAGTGGGCGAACACTGAAGCTTTCTTT.

The chain employs TRBV19 and TRBJ1-2; the D gene is possibly TRBD1 (5 bases). Trimming stripped 6 bases from V and 3 bases from J, with 14 bases between. This CDR3 is built from 14 residues. Germline V lookup: CDR1 LNHDA, CDR2 SQIVND (reference sequence). Here the CDR3 DNA reads TGTGCCAGTAGACTGACGGGGGTCGACTATGGCTACACCTTC. Its translation: CASRLTGVDYGYTF.

J is TRBJ1-5 and V is TRBV29-1; D unresolved. The germline gives CDR1 SQVTM, CDR2 ANQGSEA. This CDR3 has 14 residues. Trimming pared 4 bases from V and 7 bases from J, leaving 17 bases between. The CDR3 DNA is TGCAGCGTTGGAGACGGCAGGCGAGGGCAGCCCCAGCATTTT. Residues: CSVGDGRRGQPQHF.

This sequence joins TRBV28 and TRBJ2-1, with TRBD2 matching 10 bases. The CDR3 is made up of 16 amino acids. CDR1 is MDHEN, CDR2 SYDVKM, per germline. With 3 bases clipped from V and 7 bases from J, the junction kept 9 bases outside the gene matches. The CDR3 coding sequence is TGTGCCAGCAGTTTGCCAGCGGGGGGGTTTCATAATGAGCAGTTCTTC. Amino acid sequence: CASSLPAGGFHNEQFF.

The chain couples TRBV27 to TRBJ1-5, with D perhaps TRBD1 (5 bases). V was clipped by 8 bases and J by 0 bases, with 17 bases between them. The CDR3 length is 16 residues. Germline CDR1 MNHEY, CDR2 SMNVEV (reference sequence). The CDR3 bases are TGTGCCAGCGGCACGCTTCAGGGCTATAGCAATCAGCCCCAGCATTTT. It translates to CASGTLQGYSNQPQHF.

The rearrangement uses TRBV5-1 and TRBJ2-2, with 7 bases that match TRBD1. V was pared by 4 bases and J by 1 base, with 4 bases of the junction left unmatched. This CDR3 region has 15 residues. CDR1 and CDR2 (germline): SGHRS, YFSETQ. CDR3: CASSEGTVNTGELFF. Here the CDR3 DNA reads TGCGCCAGCAGCGAAGGGACAGTGAACACCGGGGAGCTGTTTTTT.

This chain links TRBV7-8 with TRBJ1-1, with TRBD1 matching 8 bases. V was pared by 8 bases and J by 5 bases, with 7 bases of the junction left unmatched. CDR1 and CDR2 (germline): SGHVS, FQNEAQ. The CDR3 sequence is 13 residues long. CDR3 protein: CASFDRGGTEAFF. CDR3 coding DNA: TGTGCCAGCTTCGACAGGGGCGGTACTGAAGCTTTCTTT.

The chain has TRBV9 and TRBJ1-3, with TRBD1 matching 8 bases. Trimming took 7 bases from V and 4 from J; bases not matched to a gene: 10. This CDR3 comprises 15 residues. Germline V CDR1 and CDR2: SGDLS, YYNGEE. The CDR3 loop is CASDKTGVGGNTIYF. The CDR3 DNA is TGTGCCAGCGATAAGACAGGGGTGGGAGGAAACACCATATATTTT.

This clone was detected a few times. The rearrangement uses TRBV28 and TRBJ1-5; D is undetermined. Germline loops: CDR1 MDHEN, CDR2 SYDVKM. This CDR3 has 15 residues. The ends were cut back, 5 bases at V and 1 base at J, with 12 bases in the middle. The CDR3: CASSSVRDSNQPQHF. The CDR3, as DNA: TGTGCCAGCAGTAGCGTACGAGACAGCAATCAGCCCCAGCATTTT.

V and J are TRBV7-9 and TRBJ1-2, with 9 bases lining up with TRBD1. The germline V gene encodes CDR1 SEHNR and CDR2 FQNEAQ (reference sequence). This CDR3 contains 14 residues. Trimming cost V 11 bases and J 3 bases; bases outside gene matches: 10. CDR3: CAAFTGGRDYGYTF. In DNA, the CDR3 is TGTGCCGCTTTTACAGGGGGCAGAGACTATGGCTACACCTTC.

V gene TRBV30 combines with J gene TRBJ1-1, with D perhaps matching TRBD1 (5 bases). With 0 bases removed from V and 13 bases from J, the gap between germline ends came to 18 bases. Germline-derived CDR1 and CDR2 are GTSNPN and SVGIG (reference sequence). This CDR3 is 13 amino acids long. CDR3 sequence (DNA): TGTGCCTGGAGTGTACGGGAGACAGAGGTCGGTTTCTTT. Translation: CAWSVRETEVGFF.

The chain is built from TRBV4-2 and TRBJ1-5, with D perhaps TRBD1 (6 bases). The germline V gene has CDR1 LGHNA and CDR2 YNFKEQ. This CDR3 comprises 15 residues. Trimming removed 5 bases at V and 0 bases at J, with 11 bases between. The CDR3 DNA follows: TGTGCCAGCAGCGCGTACAGGGATAGCAATCAGCCCCAGCATTTT. It is translated as CASSAYRDSNQPQHF.

A single count supports this clone. This rearrangement joins TRBV28 to TRBJ1-2, with 8 bases aligning to TRBD1. The CDR3 is made up of 14 amino acids. Trimming cost V 4 bases and J 0 bases; bases outside gene matches: 1. Germline V gene lookup returns CDR1 MDHEN and CDR2 SYDVKM. The DNA of the CDR3 is TGTGCCAGCAGTTCACAGGGGGCTAACTATGGCTACACCTTC. This codes for CASSSQGANYGYTF.

This clone was seen a handful of times. The chain links TRBV10-2 to TRBJ2-5; D is perhaps TRBD2 (5 bases). V was cut by 7 bases and J by 4 bases, with 13 bases left in between. Germline V lookup: CDR1 WSHSY, CDR2 SAAADI. CDR3 length: 13 residues. CDR3 loop: CASTRGGGETQYF. The CDR3 DNA reads as TGCGCCAGCACACGTGGAGGCGGAGAGACCCAGTACTTC.

The chain has TRBV15 and TRBJ1-4; D call uncertain. The length of the CDR3 is 16 residues. Looked up from germline, CDR1 is LNHNV and CDR2 is YYDKDF (reference sequence). V was pared by 3 bases and J by 2 bases, with 13 bases between. This chain's CDR3 is CATSRPRIATNEKLFF. As DNA, the CDR3 is TGTGCCACCAGCAGGCCCCGCATAGCGACTAATGAAAAACTGTTTTTT.

CDR3 bases: TGTGCTAGTGGGAGAGGGTTGAACACTGAAGCTTTCTTT. The encoded protein is CASGRGLNTEAFF. This chain links TRBV12-5 with TRBJ1-1; no clear D gene. Germline-derived CDR1 and CDR2 are LGHNT and FRNRAP. The CDR3 is made up of 13 amino acids. V lost 6 bases and J lost 0, with 8 bases in between.

The chain couples TRBV11-2 to TRBJ2-7, with TRBD2 identical over 9 bases. The CDR3 has 14 amino acids. Germline assignment: CDR1 SGHAT and CDR2 FQNNGV. J gave up 6 bases and V 6 bases, and 9 bases lay outside the gene matches. In DNA form, the CDR3 reads TGTGCCAGCAGTCTAGCGGGGAAAACAGGCGAGCAGTACTTC. This gives the protein CASSLAGKTGEQYF.

The chain uses TRBV25-1 and TRBJ2-3; TRBD1 aligns across 8 bases. Trimming cost V 6 bases and J 3 bases; bases outside gene matches: 8. The V gene's germline CDR1 is MGHDK and CDR2 SYGVNS. The CDR3 has 15 amino acids. CDR3 coding DNA: TGTGCCAGCAGCAAAGGTCAGGGGGCTACAGATACGCAGTATTTT. Amino acids: CASSKGQGATDTQYF.

The chain has TRBV24-1 and TRBJ2-1; D not certain. Trimming cost V 8 bases and J 5 bases, with 6 bases left between them. Germline loops: CDR1 KGHDR, CDR2 SFDVKD. The CDR3 totals 11 residues. The CDR3, as DNA: TGTGCCACCAACAGCCACAATGAGCAGTTCTTC. This translates into CATNSHNEQFF.

Note on this clone: The same CDR3 arises from other DNA sequences in this sample as well. This rearrangement joins TRBV24-1 to TRBJ2-3; D perhaps matches TRBD2 (6 bases). Germline-derived CDR1 and CDR2 are KGHDR and SFDVKD. Deletions cut 3 bases from V and 2 bases from J, with 11 bases between. The CDR3 totals 15 residues. CDR3 DNA: TGTGCCACCAGTGATGCCGGGACTTCCACAGATACGCAGTATTTT. Its translation: CATSDAGTSTDTQYF.

V gene TRBV6-1 combines with J gene TRBJ1-1; D uncertain. The V gene's germline CDR1 is MNHNS and CDR2 SASEGT. The V end lost 2 bases, the J end lost 6 bases, and 19 bases lay between the germline ends. This CDR3 is 16 amino acids long. CDR3: CASSESSRGRMAEAFF. CDR3 DNA sequence: TGTGCCAGCAGTGAATCGTCCCGGGGTCGTATGGCTGAAGCTTTCTTT.

This chain connects TRBV5-6 to TRBJ2-7; TRBD1 matches 8 bases. The CDR3 is made up of 15 amino acids. V dropped 4 bases and J dropped 4; count of bases not matched to a gene: 10. Germline lookup yields CDR1 SGHDT and CDR2 YYEEEE. CDR3 region: CASSPQGQGSYEQYF. Here the CDR3 DNA reads TGTGCCAGCAGCCCCCAAGGACAGGGAAGTTACGAGCAGTACTTC.

The rearrangement joins TRBV28 to TRBJ1-5, with no clear D. Germline values: CDR1 MDHEN, CDR2 SYDVKM. The CDR3 length is 12 residues. V was cut by 5 bases and J by 4 bases, with 6 bases left in between. The CDR3 bases are TGTGCCAGCAGTGTCGGGAATCAGCCCCAGCATTTT. It encodes CASSVGNQPQHF.